This T cell receptor (beta chain) is from a study of T cells in Graves' hyperthyroidism and ophthalmopathy. The source material, RNA transcripts, was used to amplify TCR beta CDR3 regions. Researchers ran a first-round RT-PCR on the TCR CDR3 using the HTBI primer set. TCRdb used MiXCR to reprocess the multiplex PCR reads, holding one entry per CDR3 protein. The sample has about 250,000 distinct CDR3 sequences, 15% seen once. This clonotype was recorded a few times. Germline lookup yields CDR1 LNHDA and CDR2 SQIVND (reference sequence). The length of the CDR3 is 16 residues. Unmatched junction bases numbered 7, after V lost 4 bases and J lost 2 bases.

The receptor comes from a woman aged 45 to 65 with Graves' hyperthyroidism that later progressed to Graves' ophthalmopathy. Source material: blood. V usage is TRBV19 and J usage is TRBJ2-5; the match to TRBD2 covers 10 bases. CDR3 residues: CASSTGLAALQETQYF. The CDR3 nucleotides are TGTGCCAGTAGTACCGGACTAGCGGCACTGCAAGAGACCCAGTACTTC.